The sequence of this T cell receptor beta chain was determined in a study of CD4 T cells in relation to SARS-CoV-2 and coronaviruses (dated by TCRdb to 2020 to 2022). Study-wide context: In the ViraFEST assay, PBMCs were cultured with antigen for around eleven days, after which TCR beta CDR3s were sequenced to identify antigen-specific clonal expansions. The negative reference condition was either a culture with an HIV-1 Nef peptide pool or a culture with no peptide. HLA restriction was mapped for shared crossreactive spike epitopes using patient-derived lymphoblastoid cell lines. At the level of individual TCR clonotypes, the study evaluated whether memory CD4+ T cells crossreact between the spike proteins of SARS-CoV-2 and those of common cold coronaviruses. The Adaptive Biotechnologies TCR-sequencing kit was used to sequence samples from a few pre-COVID donors and the naive versus memory experiments, whereas other data were Illumina-based. A different, Illumina-based TCR-beta assay was used to sequence expansion assays from other donors in the study. What the research found in general, with its limitations: Compared with monoreactive clones, crossreactive clones had significantly weaker SARS-CoV-2-driven expansion, a result consistent with antigenic imprinting. Since the crossreactivity analysis centred on spike protein, crossreactivity against other viral proteins was not assessed. No donor contributed both pre-pandemic and post-infection samples, which limited tracing the source of pre-existing responses. The study was limited by small numbers of patients and tested TCRs. In about two thirds of donors, memory CD4+ clonotypes turned up that crossrecognized SARS-CoV-2 and at least one common cold coronavirus spike.

The germline ends are 10 bases apart after V is trimmed by 1 base and J by 6 bases. Reading from cysteine to phenylalanine, the CDR3 counts 14 amino acids. Just CDR3 DNA is preserved here, 42 bases in frame from base 1. CDR1 and CDR2, per the germline V gene, are SGHTA and FQGNSA. With regard to this clone: The antigen it binds to is not known. Base qualities are not recorded, but no much larger clone differs from it by a single base.

The library was prepared using the immunoSEQ multiplex PCR assay. As for the authors' bioinformatics: During preprocessing, nonproductive sequences were removed, as were CDR3s that did not start with C, did not end with F or W, or were shorter than 7 amino acids. The MANAFEST web app was used to call antigen-specific clonotypes on the basis of expansion compared with the reference and with other culture wells. To be counted as positive, a clone had to show significant expansion compared with the reference culture, at an FDR below 0.05, in 2 of 3 replicate wells. A further requirement for positive clones was significant expansion compared with all other tandem wells, along with an odds ratio above 5. CDR3 homology was quantified as pairwise Levenshtein distance, calculated with the stringdist R package after three terminal residues were trimmed from each end. As stored in TCRdb, this immuneACCESS dataset retains in-frame rearrangements with V and J assigned. A fraction of the clones does not appear; measured against another copy, unresolved V genes explain less than half of the discrepancy, and the remainder lacks a known reason. From that table come the V and J calls and clone size; the DNA was used to work out D and trimming. The sample data list around 22,000 clones, and around 77% of these were observed just once. The ten top clones hold around 17% of the sample.

CD4+ T cells from unexposed donors were collected before the COVID-19 pandemic (2011-2018). After around 10 days of culture, CD4+ T cells were isolated with the EasySep CD4+ T cell isolation kit. As far as cell numbers permitted, CD4+ T cells from unexposed donors were tested for reactivity against SARS-CoV-2 S and N as well as four spike pools from common cold coronaviruses. Each well received 2 million to 2.5 million PBMCs, cultured in IMDM supplemented with about 5.4% human AB serum and roughly 10 IU/ml IL-2. Half of the culture medium was replaced with fresh IL-2-containing medium on days 3 and 7. In general, every peptide culture condition was set up in three replicate wells. Leukapheresis product for the unexposed donors was purchased commercially. PBMCs were isolated from leukapheresis product or whole blood by Ficoll-Paque PLUS gradient centrifugation. PBMCs were either cryopreserved at -140°C or used fresh in the expansion assay. The QIAamp Micro DNA Kit was used to extract genomic DNA from the CD4+ T cells.

The origin of this receptor is a human donor in good health. The specimen sequenced was CD4+ T cells from PBMCs, cultured in vitro. Recombination connected TRBV7-2 to TRBJ2-1, with no reliable assignment of the D segment. The CDR3 corresponds to CASSLVPPANEQFF. The sequenced DNA: TGTGCCAGCAGCTTAGTTCCACCAGCCAATGAGCAGTTCTTC.